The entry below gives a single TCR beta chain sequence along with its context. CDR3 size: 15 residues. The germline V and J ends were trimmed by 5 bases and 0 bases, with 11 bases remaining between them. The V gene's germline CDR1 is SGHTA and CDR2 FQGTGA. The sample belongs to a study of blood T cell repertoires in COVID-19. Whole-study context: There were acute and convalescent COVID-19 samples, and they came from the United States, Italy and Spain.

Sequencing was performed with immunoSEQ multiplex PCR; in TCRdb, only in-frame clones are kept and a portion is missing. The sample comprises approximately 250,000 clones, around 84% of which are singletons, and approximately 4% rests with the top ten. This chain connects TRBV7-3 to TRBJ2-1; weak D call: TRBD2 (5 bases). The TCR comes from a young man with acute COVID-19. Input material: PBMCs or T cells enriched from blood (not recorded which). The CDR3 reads CASSPRGGSYNEQFF. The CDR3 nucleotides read TGTGCCAGCAGCCCTCGGGGTGGCTCCTACAATGAGCAGTTCTTC.